This T cell receptor beta chain was sequenced for a study of T cells in Graves' hyperthyroidism and ophthalmopathy (dated by TCRdb to between 2018 and 2020). Regarding the complete study: Peripheral blood samples were taken at initial diagnosis, before any treatment was given. To identify TCR V-J signatures that set the groups apart, the researchers used a discovery cohort of 90 to 100 patients, made up of 40 to 45 with Graves' ophthalmopathy and 57 with stable Graves' hyperthyroidism. Whether ophthalmopathy could be predicted prospectively was tested in an independent validation cohort made up of 18 to 20 hyperthyroidism patients plus 17 patients who later progressed to ophthalmopathy. The roughly 100 discovery patients were randomly split 7:3 into training and test sets. In addition, the study compared T-cell repertoires in thyroid tissue and in blood from five to seven Graves' hyperthyroidism patients. After sampling, hyperthyroidism patients received methimazole starting at 30 mg daily, and ophthalmopathy patients received high-dose intravenous methylprednisolone. The paper reports TCR Vbeta CDR3 sequencing of some 140 peripheral blood samples: some 41 ophthalmopathy, some 80 hyperthyroidism and around 17 progressor patients.

The TCR beta CDR3 regions were amplified from RNA transcripts. The first round of RT-PCR for the TCR CDR3 was performed with the HTBI primer set and the Qiagen OneStep RT-PCR kit. The libraries were constructed in a second round of multiplex PCR and then size-selected and purified. Sequencing of the libraries was done on an Illumina HiSeq2000 using paired-end 100 bp reads. The authors processed their data as follows. SOAPnuke was used to process the raw data, with reads discarded if the reads contained adapters or uncalled bases, had a mean Phred below 15, or lacked an exact constant-primer or identifier match. COPE v1.2.5 was used to merge high-quality paired reads, and clonotypes were defined as unique nucleotide sequences. MiTCR v1.1 was used to align the clonotypes against IMGT TRBV, TRBD and TRBJ reference segments. Only V-J combinations with frequency above 0.0001, covering 99.2% of repertoires, were analysed. The TCS score was defined as F50 (clonal expansion) divided by E x V (chaos), with BLOSUM62-based TCRdist calculated between CDR3 peptides within each V-J. Welch's t-statistics and random forest reduced several hundred V-J features to 10 to 15, which were used in a naive Bayes classifier (R e1071). The public reads were quality trimmed at Q25 with fastp and then assembled into clones with MiXCR by TCRdb, keeping productive beta chains. Identical CDR3 protein sequences are pooled into one entry, listed with their most common genes and DNA. These V and J calls are TCRdb output, not the study's own analysis. In this sample the table shows some 700,000 distinct CDR3 sequences, around 15% of which occur a single time. Around 15% of the sample is taken by the ten largest.

Here is what the overall study found, with its caveats: Most expanded thyroid clonotypes (frequency above 0.001) were also detected in blood, a finding suggesting that blood repertoires may reflect thyroid immune responses. In validation, progression to ophthalmopathy was predicted by the model with about 70% sensitivity and around 76% specificity, a median of approximately 6.5 months before onset. In cross-validation, a model built on a 13 V-J signature told ophthalmopathy apart from stable hyperthyroidism with less than 90% sensitivity and around 84% specificity, and in testing the same model reached 80%/75%. No statistical method was used to set the sample size in advance, and investigators knew the group allocation.

Via the germline V gene (reference sequence), CDR1 is MNHEY and CDR2 SMNVEV. Germline trimming amounts to 6 bases on V and 0 bases on J, with 4 as the count of junction bases outside the gene matches. The CDR3 starts with the cysteine, ends with the phenylalanine, and has 16 residues. The only DNA kept is the CDR3, 48 bases in frame from the first base. Graves' hyperthyroidism was defined as stable when no progression to ophthalmopathy occurred over 18 months of follow-up. The hyperthyroidism patients were between 18 and 65 years old and newly diagnosed, with a disease duration of less than 2 months. Any patient with an uncontrolled infection, another autoimmune disease, pregnancy or lactation was excluded. Diagnoses were established on the basis of clinical symptoms, serum thyroxine and TRAb, thyroid ultrasound, and orbital computed tomography. PBMCs were separated from 7.5 to 10 ml of fresh peripheral blood using Ficoll-Paque density gradient centrifugation. Total RNA was extracted using Trizol reagent, and RNA quality was assessed on an Agilent 2100 Bioanalyzer.

To note about this clonotype: Its antigen is still unknown. There are no base qualities to consult, and no much larger clone falls within one base.

This TCR came from a man aged 45 to 65 with Graves' hyperthyroidism. Recombination joined TRBV27 with TRBJ2-3; 12 nucleotides in the junction match TRBD2. The sequenced sample was blood. The CDR3 in this case is CASSGLAGLSTDTQYF. The bases read TGTGCCAGCAGCGGACTAGCGGGGCTTAGCACAGATACGCAGTATTTT.